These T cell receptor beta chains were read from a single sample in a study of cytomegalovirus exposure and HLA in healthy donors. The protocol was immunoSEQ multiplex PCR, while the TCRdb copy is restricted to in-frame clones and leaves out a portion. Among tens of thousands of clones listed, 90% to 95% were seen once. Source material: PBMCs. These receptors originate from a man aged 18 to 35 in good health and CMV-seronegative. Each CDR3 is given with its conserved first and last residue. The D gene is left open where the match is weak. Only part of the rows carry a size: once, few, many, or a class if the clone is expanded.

CDR3: CASSLAHLPGNEQFF; DNA: TGTGCCAGCAGCTTAGCCCACCTTCCGGGCAATGAGCAGTTCTTC; V: TRBV11-3; D: -; size: -; length: 15; J: TRBJ2-1
CDR3: CASSQDRLEDGGYGYTF; DNA: TGTGCCAGCAGCCAAGATCGGCTGGAAGATGGAGGGTATGGCTACACCTTC; V: TRBV4-2; D: -; size: -; length: 17; J: TRBJ1-2
CDR3: CASSYQIRLAGEVADTQYF; DNA: TGTGCCAGCAGTTACCAAATCCGTCTAGCGGGAGAGGTAGCAGATACGCAGTATTTT; V: TRBV6-9; D: TRBD2; size: once; length: 19; J: TRBJ2-3
CDR3: CASSAHRDTGNTEAFF; DNA: TGTGCCAGCAGCGCACACCGGGACACAGGGAACACTGAAGCTTTCTTT; V: TRBV9; D: -; size: -; length: 16; J: TRBJ1-1
CDR3: CASSVDGTRNTIYF; DNA: TGTGCCAGCAGCGTAGACGGGACAAGAAACACCATATATTTT; V: TRBV9; D: -; size: -; length: 14; J: TRBJ1-3
CDR3: CASRELAATYNEQFF; DNA: TGTGCCAGCAGGGAACTAGCGGCGACCTACAATGAGCAGTTCTTC; V: TRBV6-1; D: TRBD2; size: -; length: 15; J: TRBJ2-1
CDR3: CASSGGGQGISGANVLTF; DNA: TGTGCCAGCAGTGGAGGGGGACAGGGAATTTCTGGGGCCAACGTCCTGACTTTC; V: TRBV28; D: TRBD1; size: -; length: 18; J: TRBJ2-6
CDR3: CASSLEPELNTEAFF; DNA: TGTGCCAGCAGCTTAGAACCAGAATTGAACACTGAAGCTTTCTTT; V: TRBV7-2; D: -; size: -; length: 15; J: TRBJ1-1
CDR3: CASSFPAASGPRADTQYF; DNA: TGTGCCAGCAGTTTCCCCGCCGCTAGCGGACCCCGCGCAGATACGCAGTATTTT; V: TRBV28; D: TRBD2; size: -; length: 18; J: TRBJ2-3
CDR3: CASINSPGQGLPQHF; DNA: TGTGCCAGCATCAACTCCCCGGGACAGGGGTTGCCCCAGCATTTT; V: TRBV7-2; D: TRBD1; size: -; length: 15; J: TRBJ1-5
CDR3: CASSLTKNQPQHF; DNA: TGTGCCAGCAGCCTAACCAAAAATCAGCCCCAGCATTTT; V: TRBV6-5; D: -; size: -; length: 13; J: TRBJ1-5
CDR3: CASSSLFFEVDTSGALYEQYF; DNA: TGTGCCAGCAGTTCCCTCTTTTTCGAAGTTGATACTAGCGGGGCCCTCTACGAGCAGTACTTC; V: TRBV27; D: TRBD2; size: few; length: 21; J: TRBJ2-7
CDR3: CASSSPTGYQETQYF; DNA: TGTGCCAGCAGTTCACCGACAGGCTACCAAGAGACCCAGTACTTC; V: TRBV5-4; D: -; size: -; length: 15; J: TRBJ2-5
CDR3: CASKINVDTQCYEQYF; DNA: TGCGCCAGCAAGATCAATGTAGACACTCAATGTTACGAGCAGTACTTC; V: TRBV10-1; D: -; size: -; length: 16; J: TRBJ2-7
CDR3: CASSRGLAGERGSYNEQFF; DNA: TGCGCCAGCAGCCGAGGACTAGCGGGAGAGAGGGGCTCCTACAATGAGCAGTTCTTC; V: TRBV4-3; D: TRBD2; size: -; length: 19; J: TRBJ2-1
CDR3: CAISFNVGETQYF; DNA: TGTGCCATCAGCTTCAATGTCGGGGAGACCCAGTACTTC; V: TRBV10-3; D: -; size: -; length: 13; J: TRBJ2-5
CDR3: CASAAIGVNTEAFF; DNA: TGTGCCAGCGCCGCTATCGGGGTGAACACTGAAGCTTTCTTT; V: TRBV6-5; D: -; size: -; length: 14; J: TRBJ1-1
CDR3: CASSPPGLAGGNEQFF; DNA: TGTGCCAGCAGTCCTCCGGGACTAGCGGGGGGCAATGAGCAGTTCTTC; V: TRBV7-2; D: TRBD2; size: -; length: 16; J: TRBJ2-1
CDR3: CASSYRGYEQYF; DNA: TGTGCCAGCAGTTATCGAGGCTACGAGCAGTACTTC; V: TRBV6-6; D: -; size: -; length: 12; J: TRBJ2-7
CDR3: CSVEDSSSGPQETQYF; DNA: TGCAGCGTTGAAGATAGCTCTAGCGGGCCCCAAGAGACCCAGTACTTC; V: TRBV29-1; D: TRBD2; size: few; length: 16; J: TRBJ2-5
CDR3: CASSMMEENEQFF; DNA: TGTGCCAGTAGTATGATGGAGGAGAATGAGCAGTTCTTC; V: TRBV19; D: -; size: -; length: 13; J: TRBJ2-1
CDR3: CASSLGPGSSYEQYF; DNA: TGTGCCAGCAGCTTAGGCCCGGGATCCTCCTACGAGCAGTACTTC; V: TRBV13; D: -; size: -; length: 15; J: TRBJ2-7
CDR3: CASSFTSSGANEQFF; DNA: TGTGCCAGCAGTTTCACGTCTAGCGGGGCCAATGAGCAGTTCTTC; V: TRBV27; D: TRBD2; size: -; length: 15; J: TRBJ2-1
CDR3: CASSPNQGLEDTQYF; DNA: TGTGCCAGCTCACCTAACCAGGGTTTAGAAGATACGCAGTATTTT; V: TRBV18; D: -; size: -; length: 15; J: TRBJ2-3
CDR3: CASAASGEKGKTQYF; DNA: TGTGCCAGCGCTGCCTCGGGGGAGAAGGGGAAGACCCAGTACTTC; V: TRBV13; D: -; size: -; length: 15; J: TRBJ2-5
CDR3: CASSLAGTGGYTEAFF; DNA: TGCGCCAGCAGCTTGGCCGGGACAGGGGGTTACACTGAAGCTTTCTTT; V: TRBV5-1; D: TRBD1; size: -; length: 16; J: TRBJ1-1
CDR3: CASSPDTGNNEKLFF; DNA: TGCGCCAGCAGCCCAGATACAGGAAATAATGAAAAACTGTTTTTT; V: TRBV4-3; D: -; size: -; length: 15; J: TRBJ1-4
CDR3: CAWWNMGAASYEQYF; DNA: TGTGCCTGGTGGAATATGGGGGCTGCGTCCTACGAGCAGTACTTC; V: TRBV30; D: -; size: -; length: 15; J: TRBJ2-7
CDR3: CASSLGQVPTGELFF; DNA: TGTGCCAGCAGCTTAGGACAGGTGCCCACCGGGGAGCTGTTTTTT; V: TRBV13; D: -; size: -; length: 15; J: TRBJ2-2
CDR3: CASSLSTGGETQYF; DNA: TGTGCCAGCAGCTTAAGTACAGGGGGAGAGACCCAGTACTTC; V: TRBV11-2; D: TRBD1; size: -; length: 14; J: TRBJ2-5
CDR3: CASSTGIYTGELFF; DNA: TGTGCCAGCAGCACCGGGATATACACCGGGGAGCTGTTTTTT; V: TRBV28; D: -; size: -; length: 14; J: TRBJ2-2
CDR3: CASSGAGYGYTF; DNA: TGTGCCAGCAGTGGGGCAGGCTATGGCTACACCTTC; V: TRBV2; D: -; size: -; length: 12; J: TRBJ1-2
CDR3: CASSPRRGQGKYEQYF; DNA: TGTGCCAGCTCACCTCGGCGAGGACAGGGCAAATACGAGCAGTACTTC; V: TRBV18; D: TRBD1; size: few; length: 16; J: TRBJ2-7
CDR3: CASSLSVNEQYF; DNA: TGTGCCAGCAGTTTATCAGTGAACGAGCAGTACTTC; V: TRBV28; D: -; size: few; length: 12; J: TRBJ2-7
CDR3: CASSPGGETGFTGELFF; DNA: TGTGCCAGCAGCCCGGGGGGGGAGACGGGATTCACCGGGGAGCTGTTTTTT; V: TRBV5-6; D: TRBD2; size: -; length: 17; J: TRBJ2-2
CDR3: CASSRQGRNIQYF; DNA: TGTGCCAGCAGCCGGCAGGGGCGGAACATTCAGTACTTC; V: TRBV7-9; D: -; size: -; length: 13; J: TRBJ2-4
CDR3: CASSYTSGPYNEQFF; DNA: TGTGCCAGCAGCTATACTAGCGGGCCCTACAATGAGCAGTTCTTC; V: TRBV11-2; D: TRBD2; size: -; length: 15; J: TRBJ2-1
CDR3: CASSTQGESTGELFF; DNA: TGTGCCAGCTCAACACAGGGGGAGAGCACCGGGGAGCTGTTTTTT; V: TRBV18; D: TRBD1; size: -; length: 15; J: TRBJ2-2
CDR3: CASSKAENWELLAGLPYEQYF; DNA: TGTGCCAGCAGCAAAGCAGAGAATTGGGAACTACTAGCGGGTCTCCCCTACGAGCAGTACTTC; V: TRBV21-1; D: -; size: -; length: 21; J: TRBJ2-7
CDR3: CASSEGQLYEQYF; DNA: TGTGCCAGCAGCGAAGGACAGCTCTACGAGCAGTACTTC; V: TRBV2; D: -; size: -; length: 13; J: TRBJ2-7
CDR3: CASSLELTGHSTDTQYF; DNA: TGTGCCAGCAGCTTGGAGTTGACAGGCCATAGCACAGATACGCAGTATTTT; V: TRBV5-8; D: -; size: -; length: 17; J: TRBJ2-3
CDR3: CASEDRARPYEQYF; DNA: TGTGCCAGTGAGGACAGGGCACGTCCCTACGAGCAGTACTTC; V: TRBV19; D: TRBD1; size: once; length: 14; J: TRBJ2-7
CDR3: CASSLLANPYEQYF; DNA: TGTGCCAGCAGCCTCCTAGCTAACCCCTACGAGCAGTACTTC; V: TRBV7-2; D: -; size: -; length: 14; J: TRBJ2-7
CDR3: CASSEWVAGSLTAQFF; DNA: TGTGCCAGCAGTGAATGGGTAGCGGGATCACTAACAGCGCAGTTCTTC; V: TRBV25-1; D: TRBD2; size: -; length: 16; J: TRBJ2-1
CDR3: CASGFRVRSTEAFF; DNA: TGTGCTAGTGGTTTCAGGGTGCGATCCACTGAAGCTTTCTTT; V: TRBV12-5; D: -; size: once; length: 14; J: TRBJ1-1
CDR3: CASSQRGPDLYNEQFF; DNA: TGCGCCAGCAGTCAAAGGGGTCCCGACTTGTACAATGAGCAGTTCTTC; V: TRBV23-1; D: -; size: -; length: 16; J: TRBJ2-1
CDR3: CASSDSRYEQYF; DNA: TGTGCCAGCAGTGATAGTCGCTACGAGCAGTACTTC; V: TRBV2; D: -; size: -; length: 12; J: TRBJ2-7
CDR3: CSVEAWVGGGRYF; DNA: TGCAGCGTTGAGGCCTGGGTTGGCGGGGGGAGGTACTTC; V: TRBV29-1; D: TRBD2; size: -; length: 13; J: TRBJ2-7